This T cell receptor beta chain was observed in a study of beta chain features in type 1 diabetes. Germline V gives CDR1 MNHEY, CDR2 SVGAGI. The CDR3 has 12 residues. V gave up 3 bases and J gave up 0 bases, with 2 bases separating them. Every bit of the isolated RNA underwent reverse transcription, so sequencing read expressed TCRB transcripts. Here immunoSEQ multiplex PCR was the method, and the copy in TCRdb shows in-frame clones only, minus some. This table holds some 410,000 clones, approximately 10% found once. What was sequenced was naive CD4+ T cells from blood. This chain joins TRBV6-5 and TRBJ1-1, with D hard to call. This receptor was obtained from a woman between 18 and 29 years old in good health. The CDR3 reads CASSYLNTEAFF. Here the CDR3 DNA reads TGTGCCAGCAGTTATCTGAACACTGAAGCTTTCTTT.